A selection of T cell receptor beta chains follows, all from one sample in a study of blood T cell repertoires in COVID-19. Some clones are missing from TCRdb's copy, which holds only in-frame ones; the method was immunoSEQ multiplex PCR. The table includes 290,000 or so clones, around nine tenths detected once. Material: PBMCs or T cells enriched from blood (not recorded which). Receptors were obtained from a woman aged 30 to 39 who had recovered from COVID-19. CDR3s include the opening cysteine and the closing phenylalanine or tryptophan. The order of the fields is D gene, clone size, V gene, J gene, CDR3 protein, CDR3 DNA. A D gene is named only where the DNA matches it firmly. Some rows mark clone size as missing; the rest say once, few, many or name a class of expanded clone.

d_gene: -
abundance: -
v_gene: TRBV12-2
j_gene: TRBJ1-5
CDR3aa: CASRLAHPGSNQPQHF
CDR3nt: TGTGCAAGTCGCTTAGCGCATCCAGGGAGCAATCAGCCCCAGCATTTT

d_gene: -
abundance: -
v_gene: TRBV7-2
j_gene: TRBJ2-7
CDR3aa: CASSLNFVDTEQYF
CDR3nt: TGTGCCAGCAGCTTAAATTTCGTGGACACCGAGCAGTACTTC

d_gene: TRBD2
abundance: -
v_gene: TRBV29-1
j_gene: TRBJ2-5
CDR3aa: CSVEGAGGRRETQYF
CDR3nt: TGCAGCGTTGAAGGAGCGGGAGGCCGGCGGGAGACCCAGTACTTC

d_gene: -
abundance: few
v_gene: TRBV25-1
j_gene: TRBJ1-6
CDR3aa: CASHSVYNSPLHF
CDR3nt: TGTGCCAGTCATTCGGTGTATAATTCACCCCTCCACTTT

d_gene: -
abundance: -
v_gene: TRBV5-6
j_gene: TRBJ1-1
CDR3aa: CASSLRVNTEAFF
CDR3nt: TGTGCCAGCAGCTTGAGAGTGAACACTGAAGCTTTCTTT

d_gene: -
abundance: -
v_gene: TRBV4-3
j_gene: TRBJ2-3
CDR3aa: CASSRIPGATDTQYF
CDR3nt: TGCGCCAGCAGCCGGATCCCGGGTGCCACAGATACGCAGTATTTT

d_gene: TRBD2
abundance: -
v_gene: TRBV27
j_gene: TRBJ2-6
CDR3aa: CASSPLPGLAGRVGANVLTF
CDR3nt: TGTGCCAGCAGCCCCTTGCCCGGACTAGCGGGAAGGGTAGGGGCCAACGTCCTGACTTTC

d_gene: -
abundance: once
v_gene: TRBV30
j_gene: TRBJ1-4
CDR3aa: CAWSVLERRGEKLFF
CDR3nt: TGTGCCTGGAGTGTACTTGAGAGAAGAGGTGAAAAACTGTTTTTT

d_gene: TRBD2
abundance: -
v_gene: TRBV11-2
j_gene: TRBJ2-7
CDR3aa: CASRQDLAGGAYEQYF
CDR3nt: TGTGCCAGCAGGCAGGATCTAGCGGGAGGGGCCTACGAGCAGTACTTC

d_gene: TRBD1
abundance: -
v_gene: TRBV18
j_gene: TRBJ2-7
CDR3aa: CASSPGTVFYEQYF
CDR3nt: TGTGCCAGCTCACCAGGGACAGTATTCTACGAGCAGTACTTC

d_gene: -
abundance: once
v_gene: TRBV2
j_gene: TRBJ1-4
CDR3aa: CASSDGGSNEKLFF
CDR3nt: TGTGCCAGCAGTGACGGGGGTTCTAATGAAAAACTGTTTTTT

d_gene: -
abundance: -
v_gene: TRBV30
j_gene: TRBJ1-5
CDR3aa: CAWRKGVGQPQHF
CDR3nt: TGTGCCTGGCGTAAGGGGGTTGGTCAGCCCCAGCATTTT

d_gene: TRBD2
abundance: once
v_gene: TRBV19
j_gene: TRBJ2-1
CDR3aa: CASTPLTSGNLGEQFF
CDR3nt: TGTGCCAGTACCCCACTGACTAGCGGGAATCTGGGTGAGCAGTTCTTC

d_gene: TRBD1
abundance: -
v_gene: TRBV6-5
j_gene: TRBJ1-1
CDR3aa: CASSISDRGDTEAFF
CDR3nt: TGTGCCAGCAGTATCTCGGACAGGGGGGACACTGAAGCTTTCTTT

d_gene: -
abundance: -
v_gene: TRBV19
j_gene: TRBJ1-4
CDR3aa: CVSGVRGGEKLFF
CDR3nt: TGTGTCAGCGGAGTTCGGGGAGGTGAAAAACTGTTTTTT

d_gene: TRBD2
abundance: -
v_gene: TRBV10-2
j_gene: TRBJ2-1
CDR3aa: CASSSGRVFNEQFF
CDR3nt: TGCGCCAGCAGTAGCGGGAGGGTTTTCAATGAGCAGTTCTTC

d_gene: TRBD1
abundance: -
v_gene: TRBV20-1
j_gene: TRBJ2-1
CDR3aa: CSASGDRANEQFF
CDR3nt: TGCAGTGCTAGTGGGGACAGGGCGAATGAGCAGTTCTTC

d_gene: TRBD1
abundance: -
v_gene: TRBV12-3/TRBV12-4
j_gene: TRBJ2-7
CDR3aa: CASRQGASYEQYF
CDR3nt: TGTGCCAGCAGACAGGGGGCCTCCTACGAGCAGTACTTC

d_gene: -
abundance: few
v_gene: TRBV4-3
j_gene: TRBJ1-5
CDR3aa: CASSQDMNQPQHF
CDR3nt: TGCGCCAGCAGCCAAGATATGAATCAGCCCCAGCATTTT

d_gene: TRBD2
abundance: -
v_gene: TRBV4-2
j_gene: TRBJ2-1
CDR3aa: CASSQEEASGMNEQFF
CDR3nt: TGTGCCAGCAGCCAAGAGGAGGCTAGCGGGATGAATGAGCAGTTCTTC

d_gene: -
abundance: -
v_gene: TRBV6-1
j_gene: TRBJ2-1
CDR3aa: CASSEQGGVHNEQFF
CDR3nt: TGTGCCAGCAGTGAACAAGGAGGGGTCCACAATGAGCAGTTCTTC

d_gene: TRBD2
abundance: -
v_gene: TRBV10-3
j_gene: TRBJ2-7
CDR3aa: CAISGLADSYEQYF
CDR3nt: TGTGCCATCAGTGGACTAGCGGACTCCTACGAGCAGTACTTC